The subject of this entry is one TCR beta chain. Measured with immunoSEQ multiplex PCR; TCRdb has only the in-frame clones, and not every one. The sample contains roughly 220,000 clones, around 81% of which appear only once. J was trimmed by 5 bases and V by 4 bases; bases with no gene match: 9. The length of the CDR3 is 16 residues. CDR1 and CDR2 (germline): SGDLS, YYNGEE. This entry belongs to a study of blood T cell repertoires in COVID-19. The chain combines TRBV9 with TRBJ2-7; 13 positions match TRBD2. What was sequenced was PBMCs or T cells enriched from blood (not recorded which). This sequence originates from a young man with acute COVID-19. The CDR3: CASSSAGTSGADEQYF. CDR3 coding DNA: TGTGCCAGCAGCTCAGCCGGGACTAGCGGGGCTGACGAGCAGTACTTC. Combining the CDR3 with reference TRBV9 and TRBJ2-7 gives the whole variable domain DSGVTQTPKHLITATGQRVTLRCSPRSGDLSVYWYQQSLDQGLQFLIQYYNGEERAKGNILERFSAQQFPDLHSELNLSSLELGDSALYFCASSSAGTSGADEQYFGPGTRLTVT.